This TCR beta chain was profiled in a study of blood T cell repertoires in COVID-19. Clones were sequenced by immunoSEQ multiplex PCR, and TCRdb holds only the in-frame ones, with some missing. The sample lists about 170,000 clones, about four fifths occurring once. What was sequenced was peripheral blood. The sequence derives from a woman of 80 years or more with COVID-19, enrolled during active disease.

CDR3 coding DNA: TGTGCCAGCAGCCGATCGACAGGGGCCACCTTC. It specifies CASSRSTGATF. The V call is TRBV7-9, the J call TRBJ1-2; 8 bases map to TRBD1. With V trimmed by 5 bases and J by 13 bases, 6 bases remained unmatched. Germline CDR1 reads SEHNR; CDR2 reads FQNEAQ (reference sequence). There are 11 residues in the CDR3.